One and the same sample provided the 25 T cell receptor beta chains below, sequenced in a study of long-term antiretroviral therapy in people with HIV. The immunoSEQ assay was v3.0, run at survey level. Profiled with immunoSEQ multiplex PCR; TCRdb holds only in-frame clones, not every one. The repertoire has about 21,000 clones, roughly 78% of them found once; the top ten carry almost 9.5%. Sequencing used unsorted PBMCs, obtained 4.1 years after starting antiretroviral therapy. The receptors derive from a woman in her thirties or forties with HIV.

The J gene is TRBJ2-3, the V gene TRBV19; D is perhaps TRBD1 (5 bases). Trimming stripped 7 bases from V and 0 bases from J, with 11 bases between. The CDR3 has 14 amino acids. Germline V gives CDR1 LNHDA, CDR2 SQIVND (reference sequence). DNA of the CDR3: TGTGCCAGTAACCGACAGACTAGCACAGATACGCAGTATTTT. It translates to CASNRQTSTDTQYF.

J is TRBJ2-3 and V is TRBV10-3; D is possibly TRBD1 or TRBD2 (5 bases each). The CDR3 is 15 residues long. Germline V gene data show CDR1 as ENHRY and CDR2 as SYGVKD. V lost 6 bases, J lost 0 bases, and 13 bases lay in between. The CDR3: CAIRGVATSTDTQYF. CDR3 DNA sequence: TGTGCCATCAGGGGGGTAGCCACTAGCACAGATACGCAGTATTTT.

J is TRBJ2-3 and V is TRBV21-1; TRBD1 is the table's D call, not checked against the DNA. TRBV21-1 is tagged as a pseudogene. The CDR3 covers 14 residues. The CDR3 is CASSKEGRRDSLYF. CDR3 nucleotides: TGTGCCAGCAGCAAAGAGGGTAGGCGGGACAGTTTGTATTTT.

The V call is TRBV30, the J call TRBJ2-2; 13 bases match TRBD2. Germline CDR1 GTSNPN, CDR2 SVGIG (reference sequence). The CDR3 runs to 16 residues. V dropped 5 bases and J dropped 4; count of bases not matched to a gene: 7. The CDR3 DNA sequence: TGTGCCTGGGGGAGACTAGCGGGGGGTTTCACCGGGGAGCTGTTTTTT. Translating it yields CAWGRLAGGFTGELFF.

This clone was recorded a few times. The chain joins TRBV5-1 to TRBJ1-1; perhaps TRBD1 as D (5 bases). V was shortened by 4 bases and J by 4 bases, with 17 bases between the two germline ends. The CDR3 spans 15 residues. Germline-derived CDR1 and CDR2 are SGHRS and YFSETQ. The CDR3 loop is CASSPGRSFGTEAFF. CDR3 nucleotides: TGCGCCAGCAGCCCAGGGAGGTCTTTCGGCACTGAAGCTTTCTTT.

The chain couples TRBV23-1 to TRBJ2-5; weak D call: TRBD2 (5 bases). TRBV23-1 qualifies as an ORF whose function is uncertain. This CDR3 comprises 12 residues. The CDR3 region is CVLTDSQETQYF. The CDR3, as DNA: TGCGTCCTGACGGACTCCCAAGAGACCCAGTACTTC.

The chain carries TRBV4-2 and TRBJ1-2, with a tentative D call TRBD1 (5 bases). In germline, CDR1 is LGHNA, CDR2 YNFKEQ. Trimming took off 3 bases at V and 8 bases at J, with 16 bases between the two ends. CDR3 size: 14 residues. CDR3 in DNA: TGTGCCAGCAGCCATCCCCGGGACTACCAGGGCTACACCTTC. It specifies CASSHPRDYQGYTF.

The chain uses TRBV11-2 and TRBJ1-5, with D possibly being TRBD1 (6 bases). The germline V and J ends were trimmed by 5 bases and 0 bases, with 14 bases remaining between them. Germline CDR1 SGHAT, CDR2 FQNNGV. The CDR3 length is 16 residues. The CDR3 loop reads CASSLGGDLSNQPQHF. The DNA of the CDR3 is TGTGCCAGCAGCCTAGGGGGTGATCTTAGCAATCAGCCCCAGCATTTT.

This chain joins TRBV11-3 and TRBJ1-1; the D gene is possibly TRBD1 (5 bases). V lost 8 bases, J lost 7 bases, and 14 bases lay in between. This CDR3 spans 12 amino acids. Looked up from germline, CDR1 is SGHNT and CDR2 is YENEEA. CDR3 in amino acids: CASSSRGDEAFF. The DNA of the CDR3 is TGTGCCAGCTCCAGCCGGGGGGATGAAGCTTTCTTT. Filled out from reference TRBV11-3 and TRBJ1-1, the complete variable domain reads EAGVVQSPRYKIIEKKQPVAFWCNPISGHNTLYWYLQNLGQGPELLIRYENEEAVDDSQLPKDRFSAERLKGVDSTLKIQPAELGDSAVYLCASSSRGDEAFFGQGTRLTVV.

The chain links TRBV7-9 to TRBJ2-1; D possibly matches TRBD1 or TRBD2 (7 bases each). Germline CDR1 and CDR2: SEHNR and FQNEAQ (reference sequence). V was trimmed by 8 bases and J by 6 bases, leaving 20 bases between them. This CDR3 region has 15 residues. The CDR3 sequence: CASPRGGGSSNEQFF. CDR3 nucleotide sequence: TGTGCCAGCCCCAGGGGGGGCGGGAGTAGCAATGAGCAGTTCTTC.

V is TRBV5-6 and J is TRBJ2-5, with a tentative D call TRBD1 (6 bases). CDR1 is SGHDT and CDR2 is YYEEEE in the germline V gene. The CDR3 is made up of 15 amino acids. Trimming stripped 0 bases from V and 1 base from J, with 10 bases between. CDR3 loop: CASSLDGGGQETQYF. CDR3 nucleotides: TGTGCCAGCAGCTTGGATGGGGGCGGCCAAGAGACCCAGTACTTC.

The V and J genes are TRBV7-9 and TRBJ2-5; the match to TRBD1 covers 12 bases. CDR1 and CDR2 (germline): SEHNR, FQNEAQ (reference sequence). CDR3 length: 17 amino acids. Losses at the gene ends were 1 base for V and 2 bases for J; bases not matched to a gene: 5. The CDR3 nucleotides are TGTGCCAGCAGCTTAGGCGGGACAGGGGGCCCTCAAGAGACCCAGTACTTC. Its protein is CASSLGGTGGPQETQYF.

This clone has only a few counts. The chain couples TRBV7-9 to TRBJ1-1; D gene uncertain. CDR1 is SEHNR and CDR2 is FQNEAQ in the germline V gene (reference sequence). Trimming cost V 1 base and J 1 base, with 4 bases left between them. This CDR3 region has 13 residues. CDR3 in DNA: TGTGCCAGCAGCTTAGGGGCGAACACTGAAGCTTTCTTT. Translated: CASSLGANTEAFF.

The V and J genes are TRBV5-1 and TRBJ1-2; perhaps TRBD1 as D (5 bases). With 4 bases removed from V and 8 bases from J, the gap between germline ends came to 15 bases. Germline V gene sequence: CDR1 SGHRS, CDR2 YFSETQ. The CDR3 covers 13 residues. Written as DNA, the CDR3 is TGCGCCAGCAGCCATACAACAGGTTCCGGCTACACCTTC. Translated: CASSHTTGSGYTF.

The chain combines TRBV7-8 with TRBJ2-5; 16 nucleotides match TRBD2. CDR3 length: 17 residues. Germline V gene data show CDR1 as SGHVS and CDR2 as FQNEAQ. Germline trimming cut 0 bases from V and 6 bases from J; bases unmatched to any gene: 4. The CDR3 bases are TGTGCCAGCAGCTTAGCCGGGACTAGCGGGGGGGCTCAGACCCAGTACTTC. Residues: CASSLAGTSGGAQTQYF. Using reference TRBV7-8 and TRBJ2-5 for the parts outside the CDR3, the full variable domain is GAGVSQSPRYKVAKRGQDVALRCDPISGHVSLFWYQQALGQGPEFLTYFQNEAQLDKSGLPSDRFFAERPEGSVSTLKIQRTQQEDSAVYLCASSLAGTSGGAQTQYFGPGTRLLVL.

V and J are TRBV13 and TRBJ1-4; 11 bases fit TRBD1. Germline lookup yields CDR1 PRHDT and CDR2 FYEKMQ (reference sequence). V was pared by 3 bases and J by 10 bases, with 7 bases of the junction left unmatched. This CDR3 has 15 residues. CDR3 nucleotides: TGTGCCAGCAGCTTTACGGACAGGGGGCGCGGAAAACTGTTTTTT. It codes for CASSFTDRGRGKLFF.

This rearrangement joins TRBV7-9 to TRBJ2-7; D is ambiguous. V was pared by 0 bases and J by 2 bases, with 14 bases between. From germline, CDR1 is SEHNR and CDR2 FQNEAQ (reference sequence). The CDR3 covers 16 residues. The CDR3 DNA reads TGTGCCAGCAGCTTAGCGCTCGGCGTTGCCGCCTACGAGCAGTACTTC. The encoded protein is CASSLALGVAAYEQYF.

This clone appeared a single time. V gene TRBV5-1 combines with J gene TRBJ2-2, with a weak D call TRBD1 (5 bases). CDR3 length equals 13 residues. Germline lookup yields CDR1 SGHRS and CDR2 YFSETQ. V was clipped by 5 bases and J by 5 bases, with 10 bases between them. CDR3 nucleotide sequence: TGCGCCAGCAGGCCAGGGTTTACCGGGGAGCTGTTTTTT. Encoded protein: CASRPGFTGELFF.

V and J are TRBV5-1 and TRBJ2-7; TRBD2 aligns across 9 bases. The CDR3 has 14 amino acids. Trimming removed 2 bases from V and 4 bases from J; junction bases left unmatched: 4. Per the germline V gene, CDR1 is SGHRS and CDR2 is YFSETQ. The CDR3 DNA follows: TGCGCCAGCAGCTTCGCGGGGGGGGCTTACGAGCAGTACTTC. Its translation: CASSFAGGAYEQYF.

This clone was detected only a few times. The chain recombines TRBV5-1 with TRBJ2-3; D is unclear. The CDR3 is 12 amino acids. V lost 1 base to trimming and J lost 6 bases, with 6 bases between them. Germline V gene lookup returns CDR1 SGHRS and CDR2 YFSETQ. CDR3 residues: CASSLLQDTQYF. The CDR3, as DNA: TGCGCCAGCAGCTTGCTCCAGGATACGCAGTATTTT.

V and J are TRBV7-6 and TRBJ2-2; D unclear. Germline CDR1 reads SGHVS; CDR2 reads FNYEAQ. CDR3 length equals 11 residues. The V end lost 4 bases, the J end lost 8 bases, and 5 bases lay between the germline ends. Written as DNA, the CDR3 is TGTGCCAGCAGCTCCTCGGGGGAGCTGTTTTTT. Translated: CASSSSGELFF.

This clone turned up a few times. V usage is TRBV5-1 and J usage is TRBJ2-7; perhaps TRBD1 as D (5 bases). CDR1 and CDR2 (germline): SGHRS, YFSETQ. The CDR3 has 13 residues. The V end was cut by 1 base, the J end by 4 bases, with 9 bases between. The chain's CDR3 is CASSLSPGYEQYF. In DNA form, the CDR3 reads TGCGCCAGCAGCTTGAGTCCAGGGTACGAGCAGTACTTC.

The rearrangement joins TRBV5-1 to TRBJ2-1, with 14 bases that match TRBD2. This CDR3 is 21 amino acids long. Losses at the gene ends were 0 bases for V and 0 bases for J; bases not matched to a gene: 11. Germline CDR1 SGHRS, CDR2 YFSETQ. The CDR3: CASSLADGLAGGPSSYNEQFF. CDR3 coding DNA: TGCGCCAGCAGCTTGGCCGACGGACTAGCGGGAGGCCCGAGCTCCTACAATGAGCAGTTCTTC.

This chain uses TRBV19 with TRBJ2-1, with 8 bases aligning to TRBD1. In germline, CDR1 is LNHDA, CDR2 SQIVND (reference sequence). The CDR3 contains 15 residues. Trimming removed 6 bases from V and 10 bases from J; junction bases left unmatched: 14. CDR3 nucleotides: TGTGCCAGTAGCAAGGGACAGGCCCCCGGCAGGGAGCAGTTCTTC. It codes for CASSKGQAPGREQFF.

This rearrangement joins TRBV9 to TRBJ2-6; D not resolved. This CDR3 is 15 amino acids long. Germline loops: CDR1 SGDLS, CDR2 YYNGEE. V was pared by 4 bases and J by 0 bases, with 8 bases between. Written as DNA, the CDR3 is TGTGCCAGCAGCCCATGGCTCTCTGGGGCCAACGTCCTGACTTTC. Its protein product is CASSPWLSGANVLTF.